This TCR beta chain was found in a study of TIL therapy for anti-PD-1-resistant metastatic lung cancer. The germline CDR1 and CDR2 sequences are SGDLS and YYNGEE. V dropped 0 bases and J dropped 6; count of bases not matched to a gene: 7. This CDR3 contains 15 residues. Sequencing used immunoSEQ v3. Method: immunoSEQ multiplex PCR; TCRdb's copy keeps in-frame clones and lacks some. Among about 32,000 clones listed, about 70% were seen once. The time point here: pre-treatment sample, taken before nivolumab and TIL therapy. Specimen: blood, collected at baseline. This receptor was obtained from a woman aged 30 to 85 with non-small cell lung cancer. The J gene is TRBJ2-7, the V gene TRBV9, with TRBD2 identical over 9 bases. CDR3 sequence reads: CASSVGGLADSEQYF. For the CDR3, the DNA is TGTGCCAGCAGCGTAGGGGGACTAGCAGATTCCGAGCAGTACTTC.